The 24 T cell receptor beta chains reported below all come from one sample, sequenced in a study of human T cells and chemical hapten exposure. As to time point: patch test 1, 2 weeks after DPC sensitization. Treatment: therapeutic diphenylcyclopropenone sensitization with weekly scalp DPC. One entry per CDR3 protein, called by TCRdb with MiXCR from the RACE reads. The data contain approximately 400,000 distinct CDR3 sequences, around 4.8% of them singletons. The sample consisted of whole blood, taken in connection with sensitization to the hapten diphenylcyclopropenone (DPC). Every receptor here comes from a woman aged 50 to 60 with alopecia areata. Some clones in this sample may be carry-over from other donors' samples.

This clonotype was picked up many times. The rearrangement joins TRBV7-2 to TRBJ1-1; tentative D call: TRBD1 (6 bases). The CDR3 consists of 14 residues. The V gene's germline CDR1 is SGHTA and CDR2 FQGNSA. V was trimmed by 0 bases and J by 8 bases, leaving 13 bases between them. The CDR3 sequence is CASSLATGQGEAFF. The CDR3, as DNA: TGTGCCAGCAGCTTAGCCACAGGGCAAGGCGAAGCTTTCTTT.

This clonotype appeared a few times. This rearrangement joins TRBV20-1 to TRBJ2-1; D gene uncertain. There are 17 residues in the CDR3. V lost 0 bases, J lost 3 bases, and 18 bases lay in between. Germline CDR1 DFQATT, CDR2 SNEGSKA (reference sequence). The DNA for the CDR3 is TGCAGTGCTAGAGATCTTCCTCGGACGGGTTACTACAATGAGCAGTTCTTC. It codes for CSARDLPRTGYYNEQFF.

This clonotype came up many times. J is TRBJ2-7 and V is TRBV5-1; D call uncertain. CDR1 SGHRS and CDR2 YFSETQ come from the germline V gene. Trimming pared 0 bases from V and 2 bases from J, leaving 6 bases between. The CDR3 has 13 amino acids. CDR3 sequence reads: CASSLDIPYEQYF. Here the CDR3 DNA reads TGCGCCAGCAGCTTGGACATACCCTACGAGCAGTACTTC.

This clonotype has a handful of counts. This sequence joins TRBV12-3 or TRBV12-4 and TRBJ1-6, with D hard to call. The CDR3 length is 13 residues. Trimming shortened V by 2 bases and J by 9 bases, and 8 bases separated the two germline ends. CDR3 region: CASSLKRVSPLHF. The CDR3 nucleotides read TGTGCCAGCAGTTTAAAGAGGGTTTCACCCCTCCACTTT.

In this sample, this clonotype turned up many times. The chain couples TRBV12-3 or TRBV12-4 to TRBJ2-1, with TRBD1 as a possible D gene (6 bases). V was shortened by 7 bases and J by 8 bases, with 12 bases between the two germline ends. CDR3 size: 12 residues. This CDR3 reads CASNQGGDEQFF. CDR3 in DNA: TGTGCCAGCAACCAAGGGGGTGATGAGCAGTTCTTC.

This chain links TRBV7-9 with TRBJ2-2; 7 bases match TRBD2. V lost 5 bases and J lost 6; bases outside the gene matches: 6. Germline V gene sequence: CDR1 SEHNR, CDR2 FQNEAQ (reference sequence). The CDR3 spans 14 residues. CDR3: CASSDGTTPGELFF. The CDR3 DNA is TGTGCCAGCAGCGACGGGACTACCCCCGGGGAGCTGTTTTTT.

This clonotype was seen repeatedly, ten times or more. The chain has TRBV7-9 and TRBJ1-1; D ambiguous. V was trimmed by 1 base and J by 6 bases, leaving 9 bases between them. The CDR3 spans 13 residues. CDR1 is SEHNR, CDR2 FQNEAQ, per germline (reference sequence). CDR3 protein: CASSLVGRAEAFF. CDR3 DNA: TGTGCCAGCAGCTTAGTAGGTAGGGCTGAAGCTTTCTTT.

This chain joins TRBV20-1 and TRBJ2-1; 13 bases agree with TRBD2. CDR1 is DFQATT, CDR2 SNEGSKA, per germline (reference sequence). The CDR3 runs to 12 residues. Trimming removed 4 bases from V and 12 bases from J; junction bases left unmatched: 3. The CDR3 nucleotides read TGCAGTGCTACGACTAGCGGGGGGCCGCAGTTCTTC. It codes for CSATTSGGPQFF.

This clonotype was counted at least ten times. This chain uses TRBV4-1 with TRBJ2-6; D remains unclear. CDR3 length: 16 amino acids. V lost 1 base, J lost 0 bases, and 7 bases lay in between. Looked up from germline, CDR1 is MGHRA and CDR2 is YSYEKL. The CDR3 here is CASSQGPYSGANVLTF. DNA of the CDR3: TGCGCCAGCAGCCAAGGACCTTACTCTGGGGCCAACGTCCTGACTTTC.

In this sample, this clonotype turned up many times. The rearrangement uses TRBV3-1 and TRBJ1-5; the D gene is possibly TRBD1 (5 bases). This CDR3 comprises 15 residues. Germline V gene data show CDR1 as LGHDT and CDR2 as YNNKEL (reference sequence). V gave up 2 bases and J gave up 6 bases, with 14 bases separating them. The CDR3 nucleotides are TGTGCCAGCAGCCAAACCCCAGGGTCGGGTCAGCCCCAGCATTTT. Amino acid sequence: CASSQTPGSGQPQHF.

A few counts support this clonotype. The rearrangement joins TRBV3-1 to TRBJ1-2; the match to TRBD1 covers 8 bases. The trim removed 9 bases at V and 5 bases at J, leaving 5 bases unmatched. The CDR3 runs to 12 residues. Per the germline V gene, CDR1 is LGHDT and CDR2 is YNNKEL (reference sequence). The CDR3 region has the DNA TGTGCCAGTACAGGGGGATCTTATGGCTACACCTTC. Translated: CASTGGSYGYTF.

This clonotype occurred a few times. The chain employs TRBV30 and TRBJ2-3, with 11 bases that match TRBD2. The germline gives CDR1 GTSNPN, CDR2 SVGIG (reference sequence). The ends lost 3 bases at V and 1 base at J; junction bases unmatched: 6. This CDR3 comprises 16 residues. The CDR3 DNA sequence: TGTGCCTGGAGCGTTGGGACTAGCGGACGCACAGATACGCAGTATTTT. Protein product: CAWSVGTSGRTDTQYF. The entire variable domain, with the rest obtained from reference TRBV30 and TRBJ2-3, is as follows: SQTIHQWPATLVQPVGSPLSLECTVEGTSNPNLYWYRQAAGRGLQLLFYSVGIGQISSEVPQNLSASRPQDRQFILSSKKLLLSDSGFYLCAWSVGTSGRTDTQYFGPGTRLTVL.

This clonotype was seen repeatedly, ten times or more. The CDR3 coding sequence is TGTGCCAGCAGTCCGGACAGACGGGGGGGAGAAGCTTTCTTT. Protein sequence: CASSPDRRGGEAFF. J is TRBJ1-1 and V is TRBV6-1; perhaps TRBD1 as D (6 bases). The V gene lost 5 bases and the J gene lost 8 bases, with 18 bases spanning the gap. This CDR3 has 14 residues. Germline assignment: CDR1 MNHNS and CDR2 SASEGT.

In its sample, this clonotype was seen many times. The chain combines TRBV30 with TRBJ1-3; possible D gene TRBD1, 5 bases. The CDR3 is 15 amino acids. V was trimmed by 0 bases and J by 0 bases, leaving 9 bases between them. CDR1 and CDR2 (germline): GTSNPN, SVGIG (reference sequence). CDR3 DNA sequence: TGTGCCTGGAGTGTTGGCGGGGCCTCTGGAAACACCATATATTTT. Translating gives CAWSVGGASGNTIYF.

This clonotype has just a few counts. The chain couples TRBV7-2 to TRBJ1-5, with 10 nucleotides matching TRBD1. This CDR3 has 14 amino acids. J was trimmed by 7 bases and V by 4 bases; bases with no gene match: 4. The germline CDR1 and CDR2 sequences are SGHTA and FQGNSA. CDR3 protein: CASSSGTGAQPQHF. The CDR3 DNA is TGTGCCAGCAGCTCCGGGACAGGGGCGCAGCCCCAGCATTTT.

A few counts support this clonotype. V gene TRBV18 combines with J gene TRBJ1-3; D gene unclear. Germline CDR1 and CDR2: KGHSH and LQKENI. V was pared by 2 bases and J by 4 bases, with 15 bases between. The CDR3 sequence is 16 residues long. The CDR3 coding sequence is TGTGCCAGCTCACCAACAGCTCCAGGTTCAGGAAACACCATATATTTT. It yields the protein CASSPTAPGSGNTIYF.

With respect to this clonotype: This may be a read error, as it is one base from a much larger clone. The chain employs TRBV7-9 and TRBJ1-2; no definite D call. The CDR3 sequence is 12 residues long. CDR1 and CDR2 from the germline V gene are SEHNR and FQNEAQ (reference sequence). The CDR3 sequence is CAGSTQNYGYTF. Written as DNA, the CDR3 is TGTGCCGGCAGCACACAGAACTATGGCTACACCTTC.

There are a few counts of this clonotype. The genes are TRBV29-1 and TRBJ2-7; weak D call: TRBD1 (5 bases). Germline CDR1 and CDR2: SQVTM and ANQGSEA. V lost 1 base to trimming and J lost 4 bases, with 8 bases between them. The CDR3 sequence is 12 residues long. The CDR3 spells CSVEAGRYEQYF. The CDR3, as DNA: TGCAGCGTTGAAGCAGGGCGATACGAGCAGTACTTC.

This clonotype was counted many times. This chain links TRBV5-1 with TRBJ1-2, with a tentative D call TRBD1 (5 bases). Germline V gene sequence: CDR1 SGHRS, CDR2 YFSETQ. This CDR3 spans 13 amino acids. V was pared by 0 bases and J by 2 bases, with 5 bases between. Here the CDR3 reads CASSLEGNYGYTF. The CDR3 DNA follows: TGCGCCAGCAGCTTGGAGGGGAACTATGGCTACACCTTC.

In this sample, this clonotype turned up many times. J is TRBJ2-3 and V is TRBV9; D may be TRBD2 (7 bases). V lost 2 bases and J 4 bases, leaving 14 bases between the germline ends. Germline loops: CDR1 SGDLS, CDR2 YYNGEE. The CDR3 sequence is 15 residues long. The CDR3 region has the DNA TGTGCCAGCAGCGTCTCGCGGGGGCCGGCAGATACGCAGTATTTT. Encoded protein: CASSVSRGPADTQYF.

In this sample, this clonotype turned up many times. CDR3 region: CASAPGSNQPQHF. The CDR3 DNA reads TGTGCTAGTGCCCCCGGTAGCAATCAGCCCCAGCATTTT. The genes are TRBV12-5 and TRBJ1-5; D uncertain. With 7 bases removed from V and 0 bases from J, the gap between germline ends came to 7 bases. The CDR3 sequence is 13 residues long. CDR1 LGHNT and CDR2 FRNRAP come from the germline V gene.

This clonotype was recorded a few times. CDR3 sequence reads: CASTPDPLARINNEQFF. Here the CDR3 DNA reads TGTGCCAGCACTCCTGACCCGCTAGCGCGAATCAACAATGAGCAGTTCTTC. The genes are TRBV7-2 and TRBJ2-1, with D perhaps matching TRBD2 (6 bases). Trimming took off 7 bases at V and 5 bases at J, with 24 bases between the two ends. The CDR3 extends over 17 amino acids. CDR1 and CDR2 from the germline V gene are SGHTA and FQGNSA.

This clonotype was seen ten or more times. The rearrangement uses TRBV12-3 or TRBV12-4 and TRBJ1-1, with 7 bases aligning to TRBD1. The CDR3 loop spans 14 amino acids. The trim removed 5 bases at V and 2 bases at J, leaving 5 bases unmatched. CDR3 nucleotide sequence: TGTGCCAGCAGTGCAGGGGACAGCAACACTGAAGCTTTCTTT. Translated: CASSAGDSNTEAFF.

This clonotype was counted at least ten times. The chain recombines TRBV16 with TRBJ1-2; D gene ambiguous. V gave up 0 bases and J gave up 8 bases, with 13 bases separating them. Looked up from germline, CDR1 is KGHSY and CDR2 is FQNENV. The CDR3 is 14 residues long. The CDR3 spells CASSQSGSWFGYTF. The CDR3 DNA sequence: TGTGCCAGCAGCCAATCCGGGAGTTGGTTCGGCTACACCTTC.